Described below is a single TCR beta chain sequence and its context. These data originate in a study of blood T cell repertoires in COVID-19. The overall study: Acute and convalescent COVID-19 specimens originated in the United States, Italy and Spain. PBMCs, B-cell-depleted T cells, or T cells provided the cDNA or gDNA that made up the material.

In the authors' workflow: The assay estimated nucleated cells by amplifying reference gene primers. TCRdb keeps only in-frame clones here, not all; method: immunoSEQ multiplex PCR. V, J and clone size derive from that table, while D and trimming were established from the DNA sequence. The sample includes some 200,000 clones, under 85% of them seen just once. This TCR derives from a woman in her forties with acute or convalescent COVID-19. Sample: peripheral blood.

This chain's CDR3 is CAISGQTYEQYF. The CDR3 bases are TGTGCCATCAGTGGGCAGACCTACGAGCAGTACTTC. The chain recombines TRBV10-3 with TRBJ2-7; no reliable D call. V was clipped by 4 bases and J by 2 bases, with 6 bases between them. Germline loops: CDR1 ENHRY, CDR2 SYGVKD. This CDR3 has 12 residues.